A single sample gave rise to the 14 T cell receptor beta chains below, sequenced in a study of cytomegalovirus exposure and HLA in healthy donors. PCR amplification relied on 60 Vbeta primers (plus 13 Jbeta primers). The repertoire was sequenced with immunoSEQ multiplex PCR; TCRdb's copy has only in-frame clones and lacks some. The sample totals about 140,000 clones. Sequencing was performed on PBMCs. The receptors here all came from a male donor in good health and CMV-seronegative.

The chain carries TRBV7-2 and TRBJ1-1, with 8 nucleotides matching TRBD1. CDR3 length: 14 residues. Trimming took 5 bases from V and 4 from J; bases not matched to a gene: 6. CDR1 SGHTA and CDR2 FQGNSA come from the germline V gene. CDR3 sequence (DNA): TGTGCCAGCAGCCGACGCACAGGGGGCACTGAAGCTTTCTTT. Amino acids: CASSRRTGGTEAFF.

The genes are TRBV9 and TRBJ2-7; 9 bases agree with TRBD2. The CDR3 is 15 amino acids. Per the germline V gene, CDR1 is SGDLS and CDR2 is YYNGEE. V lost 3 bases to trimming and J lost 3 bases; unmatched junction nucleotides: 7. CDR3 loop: CASSGGAGGSYEQYF. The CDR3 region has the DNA TGTGCCAGCAGCGGGGGAGCGGGGGGCAGCTACGAGCAGTACTTC.

In DNA, the CDR3 is TGTGCCAGCGGGGCGGACAGGACTTCCTACGAGCAGTACTTC. Encoded protein: CASGADRTSYEQYF. The chain joins TRBV5-5 to TRBJ2-7; 7 bases are shared with TRBD1. The V gene's germline CDR1 is SGHKS and CDR2 YYEKEE (reference sequence). This CDR3 spans 14 amino acids. The V segment lost 7 bases and the J segment 1 base; nucleotides outside the gene matches: 8.

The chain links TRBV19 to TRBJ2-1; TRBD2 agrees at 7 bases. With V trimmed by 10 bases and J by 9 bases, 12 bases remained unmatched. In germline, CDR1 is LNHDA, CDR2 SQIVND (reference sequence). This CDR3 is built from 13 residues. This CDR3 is CATGLGGRREQFF. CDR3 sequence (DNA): TGTGCCACCGGACTAGGTGGTCGTCGTGAGCAGTTCTTC.

The CDR3 reads CASSASGRVNTGELFF. The CDR3 nucleotides are TGTGCCAGCAGCGCGAGCGGGAGGGTCAACACCGGGGAGCTGTTTTTT. The V gene is TRBV9, the J gene TRBJ2-2; 10 bases are shared with TRBD2. V lost 3 bases and J lost 2; bases outside the gene matches: 4. The CDR3 is 16 residues long. Germline V CDR1 and CDR2: SGDLS, YYNGEE. The full variable domain, its missing parts supplied by reference TRBV9 and TRBJ2-2, is DSGVTQTPKHLITATGQRVTLRCSPRSGDLSVYWYQQSLDQGLQFLIQYYNGEERAKGNILERFSAQQFPDLHSELNLSSLELGDSALYFCASSASGRVNTGELFFGEGSRLTVL.

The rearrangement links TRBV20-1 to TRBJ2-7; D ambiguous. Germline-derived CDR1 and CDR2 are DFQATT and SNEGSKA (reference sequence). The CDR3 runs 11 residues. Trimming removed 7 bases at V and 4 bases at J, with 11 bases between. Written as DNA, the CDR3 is TGCAGTGGAGGTTTTAAATACGAGCAGTACTTC. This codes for CSGGFKYEQYF.

CDR3: CASSLRGGRLAGGTETQYF. CDR3 in DNA: TGTGCCAGCAGTTTAAGGGGGGGGAGACTAGCGGGAGGGACTGAGACCCAGTACTTC. The chain has TRBV27 and TRBJ2-5; the match to TRBD2 covers 14 bases. This CDR3 comprises 19 residues. The junction had 13 bases not matched to a gene; V was cut back by 2 bases and J by 5 bases. Germline loops: CDR1 MNHEY, CDR2 SMNVEV (reference sequence).

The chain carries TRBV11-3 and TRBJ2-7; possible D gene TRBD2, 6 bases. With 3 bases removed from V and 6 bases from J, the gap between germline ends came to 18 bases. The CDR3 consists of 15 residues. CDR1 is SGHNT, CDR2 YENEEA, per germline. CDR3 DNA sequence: TGTGCCAGCAGCTTTGAGACTAGGCCGCCGGGCGAGCAGTACTTC. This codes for CASSFETRPPGEQYF.

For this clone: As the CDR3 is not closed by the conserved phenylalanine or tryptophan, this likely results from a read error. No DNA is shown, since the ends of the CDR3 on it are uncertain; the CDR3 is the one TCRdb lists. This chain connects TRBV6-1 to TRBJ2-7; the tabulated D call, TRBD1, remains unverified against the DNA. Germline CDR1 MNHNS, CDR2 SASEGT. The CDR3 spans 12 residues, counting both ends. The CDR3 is CASRGPLTGILS.

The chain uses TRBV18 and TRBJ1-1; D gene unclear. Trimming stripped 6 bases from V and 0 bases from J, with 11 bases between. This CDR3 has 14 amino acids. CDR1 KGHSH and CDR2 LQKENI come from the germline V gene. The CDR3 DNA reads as TGTGCCAGCTCCCCTACTACGGTGAACACTGAAGCTTTCTTT. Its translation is CASSPTTVNTEAFF.

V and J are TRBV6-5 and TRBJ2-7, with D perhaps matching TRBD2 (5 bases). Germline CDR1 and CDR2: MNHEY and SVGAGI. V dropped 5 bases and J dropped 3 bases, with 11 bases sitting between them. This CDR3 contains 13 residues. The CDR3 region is CASSTPGNYEQYF. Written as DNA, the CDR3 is TGTGCCAGCAGTACCCCCGGGAACTACGAGCAGTACTTC.

The CDR3 DNA reads as TGTGCCAGCAGTCCCAAACTGGGGACAGGAACAGATACGCAGTATTTT. Amino acids: CASSPKLGTGTDTQYF. V is TRBV27 and J is TRBJ2-3; 8 bases are shared with TRBD1. This CDR3 has 16 residues. The germline CDR1 and CDR2 sequences are MNHEY and SMNVEV (reference sequence). The V segment lost 5 bases and the J segment 3 bases; nucleotides outside the gene matches: 10.

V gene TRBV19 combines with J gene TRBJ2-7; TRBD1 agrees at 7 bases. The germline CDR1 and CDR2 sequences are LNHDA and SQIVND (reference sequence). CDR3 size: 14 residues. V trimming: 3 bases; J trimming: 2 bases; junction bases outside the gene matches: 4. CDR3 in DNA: TGTGCCAGTAGTATTCAGAGGGGGCCCTACGAGCAGTACTTC. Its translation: CASSIQRGPYEQYF.

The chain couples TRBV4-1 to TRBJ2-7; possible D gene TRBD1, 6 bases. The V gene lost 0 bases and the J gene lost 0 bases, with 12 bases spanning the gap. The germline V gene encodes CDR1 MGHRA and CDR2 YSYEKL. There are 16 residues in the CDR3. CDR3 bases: TGCGCCAGCAGCCAAGATGGCCCGGACAGCTCCTACGAGCAGTACTTC. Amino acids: CASSQDGPDSSYEQYF.